These 14 T cell receptor beta chains came from one sample sequenced in a study of cytomegalovirus exposure and HLA in healthy donors. Measured with immunoSEQ multiplex PCR; TCRdb has only the in-frame clones, and not every one. The sample lists 68,000 or so clones, 91% occurring once. Sequenced sample: PBMCs. The origin of the receptors is a man between 18 and 29 years old in good health and CMV-seronegative.

This chain uses TRBV18 with TRBJ2-5; possibly TRBD2 for D (5 bases). From germline, CDR1 is KGHSH and CDR2 LQKENI. The CDR3 contains 15 residues. V lost 2 bases and J 1 base, leaving 11 bases between the germline ends. CDR3 region: CASSPSRERQETQYF. For the CDR3, the DNA is TGTGCCAGCTCACCAAGTAGGGAGCGCCAAGAGACCCAGTACTTC.

This clone was observed once. The genes are TRBV5-1 and TRBJ2-5; 10 nucleotides align to TRBD2. Germline values: CDR1 SGHRS, CDR2 YFSETQ. CDR3 length: 15 amino acids. V was clipped by 0 bases and J by 5 bases; unmatched bases: 4. The CDR3 nucleotides read TGCGCCAGCAGCTTGGGAGCTAGCGGGAGTGAGACCCAGTACTTC. This sequence encodes CASSLGASGSETQYF.

The V and J genes are TRBV28 and TRBJ1-1; 8 bases are a match to TRBD1. The CDR3 runs 14 residues. The J segment lost 0 bases and the V segment lost 11 bases, leaving 8 bases of the junction unmatched. Germline V gives CDR1 MDHEN, CDR2 SYDVKM. The CDR3 is CASGGGHMNTEAFF. For the CDR3, the DNA is TGTGCCTCAGGGGGCGGACATATGAACACTGAAGCTTTCTTT.

CDR3 region: CASSVGVGQGGTEAFF. CDR3 sequence (DNA): TGTGCCAGCAGCGTAGGGGTTGGGCAGGGAGGGACTGAAGCTTTCTTT. The genes are TRBV9 and TRBJ1-1, with D perhaps TRBD1 (5 bases). This CDR3 is 16 amino acids long. Looked up from germline, CDR1 is SGDLS and CDR2 is YYNGEE. V lost 0 bases and J 5 bases, leaving 17 bases between the germline ends.

The chain links TRBV4-3 to TRBJ2-1, with 8 bases that match TRBD2. The V gene's germline CDR1 is LGHNA and CDR2 YSLEER. V gave up 5 bases and J gave up 8 bases; unmatched junction bases: 8. The CDR3 totals 14 residues. The CDR3 nucleotides are TGCGCCAGCAGCGGACTAGCTCAGGGCTATGAGCAGTTCTTC. It is translated as CASSGLAQGYEQFF.

This chain links TRBV7-2 with TRBJ2-5; the match to TRBD2 covers 9 bases. V lost 5 bases to trimming and J lost 5 bases; unmatched junction nucleotides: 9. The CDR3 extends over 15 amino acids. CDR1 and CDR2 (germline): SGHTA, FQGNSA. The CDR3 spells CASSPPGLARETQYF. CDR3 DNA sequence: TGTGCCAGCAGCCCCCCGGGACTAGCCCGTGAGACCCAGTACTTC.

V is TRBV5-1 and J is TRBJ2-7, with D maybe TRBD2 (6 bases). Germline V gene lookup returns CDR1 SGHRS and CDR2 YFSETQ. This CDR3 has 15 residues. The V end was cut by 2 bases, the J end by 6 bases, with 18 bases between. The CDR3 spells CASSLGWRAGGEQYF. Written as DNA, the CDR3 is TGCGCCAGCAGCTTAGGTTGGAGGGCCGGGGGCGAGCAGTACTTC.

The rearrangement links TRBV19 to TRBJ1-2; TRBD1 agrees at 7 bases. CDR1 is LNHDA and CDR2 is SQIVND in the germline V gene (reference sequence). The V gene end was trimmed by 1 base and the J gene end by 2 bases; junction bases not matched to a gene: 4. This CDR3 region has 15 residues. CDR3 loop: CASSIGAGGNYGYTF. The CDR3 DNA follows: TGTGCCAGTAGTATAGGGGCAGGGGGGAACTATGGCTACACCTTC.

Turning to this clone: Compared with germline, one end of the junction differs, possibly owing to a read error. The gene calls are TRBV7-7 and TRBJ2-5, with TRBD2 matching over 9 bases. The CDR3 has 15 amino acids. From germline, CDR1 is SSHAT and CDR2 FNYEAQ (reference sequence). The CDR3 region has the DNA TGTGCTAGCAGCAAGGGGCGGGAGGGCCAAGAGACCCAGTACTTC. It specifies CASSKGREGQETQYF.

The gene calls are TRBV7-2 and TRBJ2-7; the match to TRBD2 covers 10 bases. This CDR3 comprises 14 residues. Trimming at V came to 5 bases and at J to 4 bases, leaving 5 bases not matched to a gene. The V gene's germline CDR1 is SGHTA and CDR2 FQGNSA. CDR3 DNA: TGTGCCAGCAGCAAGACTAGCGGGCCGTACGAGCAGTACTTC. Amino acids: CASSKTSGPYEQYF.

V usage is TRBV28 and J usage is TRBJ1-4; possibly TRBD1 for D (6 bases). V was pared by 6 bases and J by 6 bases, with 14 bases between. This CDR3 has 14 residues. Germline CDR1 reads MDHEN; CDR2 reads SYDVKM. CDR3 DNA: TGTGCCAGCAGCTTCACAGGGTTTGATGAAAAACTGTTTTTT. This gives the protein CASSFTGFDEKLFF.

This rearrangement joins TRBV7-3 to TRBJ2-3, with 11 bases aligning to TRBD2. The germline CDR1 and CDR2 sequences are SGHTA and FQGTGA. V gave up 5 bases and J gave up 4 bases; unmatched junction bases: 8. The CDR3 has 16 residues. The DNA of the CDR3 is TGTGCCAGCAGCAATATAGCGGGAGGGCCCGCAGATACGCAGTATTTT. This encodes CASSNIAGGPADTQYF.

This clone was counted once. The V call is TRBV28, the J call TRBJ2-7; 12 positions agree with TRBD2. The length of the CDR3 is 19 residues. Looked up from germline, CDR1 is MDHEN and CDR2 is SYDVKM. V lost 6 bases to trimming and J lost 2 bases; unmatched junction nucleotides: 17. In DNA form, the CDR3 reads TGTGCCAGCAGATCCCCGACTAGCGGGAGTTTCAGGGGCACCTACGAGCAGTACTTC. Its protein product is CASRSPTSGSFRGTYEQYF.

The rearrangement links TRBV27 to TRBJ2-7; TRBD1 aligns across 7 bases. This CDR3 is built from 15 residues. The J segment lost 3 bases and the V segment lost 3 bases, leaving 8 bases of the junction unmatched. Germline V gene lookup returns CDR1 MNHEY and CDR2 SMNVEV (reference sequence). Here the CDR3 reads CASSFRDSLFYEQYF. As DNA, the CDR3 is TGTGCCAGCAGTTTTAGGGACAGCCTCTTCTACGAGCAGTACTTC.